What follows describes a single T cell receptor beta chain. Its antigen is undetermined. Deep sequencing aimed at 1 in 200,000 to 1 in 1 million T cells' resolution. Data came from immunoSEQ multiplex PCR; TCRdb stores just in-frame clones and leaves some out. The table has over 65,000 clones, 70% to 80% seen once. These data originate in a study of cytotoxic CD8 clonotypes in ibrutinib-treated CLL. The V end lost 6 bases, the J end lost 2 bases, and 12 bases lay between the germline ends. Germline values: CDR1 SNHLY, CDR2 FYNNEI. The CDR3 spans 14 residues. Study-wide results and caveats: Increased clonality at ibrutinib response gave way to a return toward baseline at progression. Public clonotypes, rarely seen, contracted or held steady on treatment.

The chain recombines TRBV2 with TRBJ2-3; tentatively, D is TRBD1 (6 bases). The sample was PBMCs, taken after 12 months of ibrutinib treatment. The source is a human donor with chronic lymphocytic leukemia. This CDR3 reads CASSVDSSTDTQYF. Written as DNA, the CDR3 is TGTGCCAGCAGCGTGGACAGTTCCACAGATACGCAGTATTTT.